The sample holds a few counts of the clone carrying this T cell receptor (beta chain). The data originate from a study of T cells in Graves' hyperthyroidism and ophthalmopathy. The source material, RNA transcripts, was used to amplify TCR beta CDR3 regions. An initial round of RT-PCR targeting the TCR CDR3 relied on the HTBI primer set. TCRdb re-called the multiplex PCR reads through MiXCR, storing one row per CDR3 protein. Of 350,000 or so distinct CDR3 sequences in the sample, around 20% are singletons; the top ten hold around 48%. CDR1 is SGHKS, CDR2 YYEKEE, per germline (reference sequence). With 7 bases removed from V and 5 bases from J, the gap between germline ends came to 16 bases. The CDR3 loop spans 14 amino acids.

The chain employs TRBV5-5 and TRBJ2-1, with D tentatively TRBD1 or TRBD2 (5 bases each). This clonotype was obtained from a woman aged 45-60 years with Graves' hyperthyroidism. Sequencing used blood. CDR3 coding DNA: TGTGCCAGCCAAAAGACTCCGGGACACAATGAGCAGTTCTTC. Protein product: CASQKTPGHNEQFF.